The present T cell receptor beta chain was sequenced within a study of cytomegalovirus exposure and HLA in healthy donors (dated by TCRdb to between 2016 and 2019). Regarding the study in general: In an earlier analysis of roughly 500 of the donors, roughly 300 Gb of sequence data and 100 million or so unique TCR beta sequences from roughly 200 million T cells were reported. Approximately 300 gigabases of sequencing data and 75 million to 85 million unique TCR sequences made up an early release that covered about 640 HLA-typed donors. Of the roughly 390 genotyped donors, over 80% were placed in the genetic ancestry cluster associated with self-reported Caucasian donors. The aim of the study was to test whether cataloging public T cell receptors could identify signatures of past pathogen exposure. The study used immunosequencing to profile the T cell repertoires of 666 subjects and linked those repertoires to cytomegalovirus serostatus. In addition to the first cohort of 650 to 800 subjects, a separate validation cohort of approximately 130 different subjects was used. High-throughput TCR immunosequencing, statistical association of individual TCRs with disease status, and machine learning were combined to predict cytomegalovirus infection status. In a later analysis, previously published TCR beta repertoires from 666 donors were re-analyzed and high-resolution HLA genotyping was added so that TCR occurrence patterns could be studied. The later analysis used no new phenotypic data to find candidate immune exposures, relying instead on TCR beta sequences and their occurrence across donors. In an earlier analysis of roughly 600 of the donors, high-throughput TCR beta sequencing was used to judge whether each TCR beta V gene segment behaved as functional or pseudogenic. Alongside the repertoire data, information on donor age, sex, ethnicity and CMV serostatus was compiled. In a later genetic analysis, genome-wide SNP genotypes for about 55% of the 666 donors were used, and that subset was treated as a discovery cohort. Every repertoire in the discovery cohort had been generated on one and the same sequencing platform. Both class I and class II loci were covered by HLA typing, at four-digit resolution. Typing coverage varied by locus: about 620-630 donors for A, B, C, DRB1 and DQB1; more than 500 for DQA1; approximately 570 for DPA1; roughly 450 for DPB1. Roughly 5 DR-DQ haplotypes were handled as single units for association and clustering, since linkage in the cohort was strong. Across some 400 genotyped donors of the cohort, an average of approximately 240,000 unique TCR beta nucleotide sequences per donor were sequenced, and roughly 20% of those sequences were non-productive.

Libraries were prepared through the immunoSEQ multiplex PCR assay. A mixture of 60 forward primers for TCR Vbeta segments and 13 reverse primers for TCR Jbeta segments was used in the multiplex PCR. The CDR3 region of rearranged TCR beta genes was amplified from genomic DNA with a multiplex PCR assay. On the Illumina HiSeq System, the amplified TCR beta libraries were sequenced as 87-base-pair reads. The original methods were these. In a later analysis, about 80 million unique TCR beta chains were counted across the roughly 610 repertoires, and roughly 11 million of these chains were shared by at least two donors. Raw reads were error-corrected and collapsed into unique sequences with a nearest-neighbor algorithm that merged closely related sequences to remove PCR and sequencing errors. V, D and J gene segments were assigned by aligning CDR3 sequences to IMGT reference sequences. For a sequence to be retained, a match of at least six nucleotides to both a V gene segment and a J gene segment was required. A rearrangement was called productive if the CDR3 had no stop codons and remained in frame with V and J, and every other rearrangement was called non-productive. CDR3 was defined by IMGT convention, running from the second conserved V-encoded cysteine to the conserved J-encoded phenylalanine. The earlier analysis of about 570 of the donors excluded any sequence lacking an unambiguous match to a single V gene segment. An earlier analysis of 587 of the donors classified V segments as functional when productive rearrangements were above 56.7% and as segregating when the standard deviation between donors was above 5%. To diagnose cytomegalovirus status from the catalog of TCR beta chain sequences, a statistical classification framework was built. In a later analysis, TCR nucleotide sequences were compared against IMGT/GENE-DB human TR gene sequences so that V and J genes could be assigned. Using the TCRdist pipeline, a later analysis assigned CDR3 sequences along with most-parsimonious VDJ recombination scenarios. In a later analysis, every TCR beta chain was defined by the combination of its CDR3 amino acid sequence and its V-gene family, and reads without a unique V-gene family were dropped. A later analysis removed 550 to 650 highly shared, low-generation-probability nucleotide sequences to deal with suspected cross-contamination and a sequencing artifact. A later analysis calculated a clonal expansion index for each public chain from normalized within-repertoire ranks of inferred template counts. A later analysis computed generation probabilities with a VDJ recombination model fitted to out-of-frame rearrangements, and checked the results against IGoR. In a later analysis, TCR-TCR, TCR-HLA and TCR-CMV co-occurrence was scored with hypergeometric tests, and a repertoire-size bias correction was applied to TCR pairs. In a later analysis, false discovery rates were estimated by permuting HLA or CMV assignments 20 times. In a later analysis, co-occurring TCRs were grouped with DBSCAN, and TCRdist sequence similarity was added when clustering was performed within HLA-allele-positive subsets. Co-occurrence clustering excluded repertoires with fewer than 30,000 or more than 120,000 public chains, plus five with anomalous nucleotide sharing. TCRdb took over this immuneACCESS table, retaining in-frame rearrangements with V and J assigned. Such tables are incomplete; in checked studies, under half of the missing clones stem from an unresolved V gene, and the remainder is unexplained. The V and J calls and clone size are taken from that table; D and trimming were inferred from the DNA. This sample is represented by about 130,000 clones; about 81% of them were singletons. The ten largest clones capture 0.9% to 1.2% of the sample.

This clone was picked up a small number of times. Its recognized antigen is unknown. Nothing much larger sits one base from this clone, and base qualities are not available. From its cysteine to its phenylalanine, the CDR3 spans 13 amino acids. Only the CDR3 region is kept as DNA, spanning 39 bases read in frame from base 1. The germline V gene provides CDR1 SNHLY and CDR2 FYNNEI. Trimming removed 7 bases from V and 4 bases from J, leaving 13 bases between the germline ends. The research as a whole found: Correlated functional status among segregating V segments might be attributable to linkage disequilibrium, but an unknown experimental factor could not be ruled out. Because counts were too low, about 15 rarely observed V segments, including chromosome 9 orphons, were left out of the earlier analysis of a few hundred of the donors. The cohort was sequenced for TCR beta chains only, and without alpha or paired-chain data the features that could be detected were limited. In the study, 150 to 200 TCR beta chains were listed as associated with cytomegalovirus. Several of the top co-occurrence clusters appeared to be linked to parvovirus B19, influenza, CMV and Epstein-Barr virus, according to a later analysis. According to the authors, the approach could potentially be generalized to other disease states and immunological phenotypes. An association between a missense DCLRE1C variant and V-gene and J-gene trimming of TCR beta chains was found in a later genetic analysis and replicated in an independent cohort. The classifier was reported to diagnose cytomegalovirus status with high specificity and sensitivity in both the original and validation cohorts. Presence/absence analyses assumed roughly uniform sequencing depth across donors, an assumption that may not hold. HLA typing was unavailable for some donors at each locus, so association tests used only the typed subset. A cluster of highly shared sequence variants was judged likely to represent a technical artifact of the sequencing pipeline. For the cohort, immune exposure information was limited to CMV serostatus. Compared with equally common non-associated chains, HLA-associated TCR beta chains in a later analysis were more clonally expanded and had lower generation probabilities. At a false discovery rate of 0.05, a later analysis linked under 20,000 TCR beta sequences to specific HLA alleles. According to a later genetic analysis, donors in an Asian-associated ancestry cluster had fewer N-insertions in productive TCRs than the roughly 670-donor mean. A few of the identified cytomegalovirus-associated TCR beta chains were confirmed in vitro to be specific for cytomegalovirus antigens. Broadly in line with IMGT annotations, most TCR beta V segments showed up in productive rearrangements about 87% or about 30% of the time in an earlier analysis of under 700 of the donors. Strong co-occurrence of HLA alleles, especially DR and DQ, made assigning TCR associations to individual alleles difficult. According to a later analysis, TCR association rates differed among HLA loci, with DRB1 alleles showing the most associated TCRs and HLA-C alleles showing the fewest. A further reported finding was that TCR beta sequences accurately predicted the HLA-A and HLA-B alleles for most subjects in the first cohort. According to a later analysis, most CMV-associated TCR beta chains appeared to be HLA-restricted, and the HLA associations seemed to be driven largely by CMV exposure. Most TCR sequences were seen in very few donors, while some public TCRs were found in many individuals. The 87-base-pair reads could not distinguish some IMGT-functional V segments, including TRBV6-2 and TRBV6-3, so those segments were excluded.

In total, 600 or so healthy bone marrow donors made up the cohort. At the time of sampling, all cohort members were nominally healthy, though unrecorded immune exposures were likely present. The donor was CMV seronegative and was included in the group of around 320 seronegative cohort members. A peripheral blood sample was collected from each donor, and TCR beta sequencing was performed on peripheral blood mononuclear cells. The Qiagen DNeasy Blood Extraction Kit was used to extract genomic DNA from the blood cell samples. The rearranged chain carries TRBV2 and TRBJ2-5, with TRBD1 perhaps the D gene, on 5 matching bases. The sample consisted of PBMCs. This clonotype was obtained from a woman aged 30 to 39 in good health and CMV-seronegative. Here the CDR3 is given as CASTPGKPETQYF. The nucleotides are TGTGCCAGCACTCCAGGGAAGCCAGAGACCCAGTACTTC.